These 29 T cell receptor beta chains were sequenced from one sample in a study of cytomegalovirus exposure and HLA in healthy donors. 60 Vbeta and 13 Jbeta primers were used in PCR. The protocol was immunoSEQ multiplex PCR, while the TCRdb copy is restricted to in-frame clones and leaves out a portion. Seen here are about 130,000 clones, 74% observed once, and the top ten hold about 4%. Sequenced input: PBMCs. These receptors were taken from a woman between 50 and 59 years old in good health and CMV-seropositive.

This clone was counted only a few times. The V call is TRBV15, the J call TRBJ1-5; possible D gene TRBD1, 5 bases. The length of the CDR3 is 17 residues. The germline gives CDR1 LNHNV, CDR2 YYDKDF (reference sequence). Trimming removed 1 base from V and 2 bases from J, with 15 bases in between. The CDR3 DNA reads TGTGCCACCAGCAGAGCACTACTAATCAGGGGCAATCAGCCCCAGCATTTT. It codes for CATSRALLIRGNQPQHF.

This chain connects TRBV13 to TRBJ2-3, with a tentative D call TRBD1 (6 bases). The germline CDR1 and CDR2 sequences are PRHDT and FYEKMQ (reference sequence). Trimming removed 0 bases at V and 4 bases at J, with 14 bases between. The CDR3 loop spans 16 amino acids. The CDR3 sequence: CASSLGRGWTADTQYF. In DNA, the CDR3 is TGTGCCAGCAGCTTAGGCCGAGGTTGGACAGCAGATACGCAGTATTTT.

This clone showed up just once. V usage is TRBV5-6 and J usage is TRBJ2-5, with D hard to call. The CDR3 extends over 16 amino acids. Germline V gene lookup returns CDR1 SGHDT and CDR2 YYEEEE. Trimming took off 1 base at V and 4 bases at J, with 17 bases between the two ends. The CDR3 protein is CASSLTGSLSRETQYF. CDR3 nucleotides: TGTGCCAGCAGCTTGACGGGTTCCCTCTCGAGAGAGACCCAGTACTTC. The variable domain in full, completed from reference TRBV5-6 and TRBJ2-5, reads DAGVTQSPTHLIKTRGQQVTLRCSPKSGHDTVSWYQQALGQGPQFIFQYYEEEERQRGNFPDRFSGHQFPNYSSELNVNALLLGDSALYLCASSLTGSLSRETQYFGPGTRLLVL.

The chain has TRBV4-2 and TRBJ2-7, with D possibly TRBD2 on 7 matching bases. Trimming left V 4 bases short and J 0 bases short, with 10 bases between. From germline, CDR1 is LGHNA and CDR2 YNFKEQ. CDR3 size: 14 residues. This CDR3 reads CASSRGGLSYEQYF. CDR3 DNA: TGTGCCAGCAGCCGGGGGGGGCTCTCCTACGAGCAGTACTTC.

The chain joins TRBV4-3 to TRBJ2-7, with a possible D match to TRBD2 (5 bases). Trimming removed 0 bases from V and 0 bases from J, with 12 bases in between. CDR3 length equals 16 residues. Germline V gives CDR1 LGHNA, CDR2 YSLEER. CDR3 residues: CASSQEAGPYSYEQYF. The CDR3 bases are TGCGCCAGCAGCCAAGAGGCGGGCCCGTACTCCTACGAGCAGTACTTC.

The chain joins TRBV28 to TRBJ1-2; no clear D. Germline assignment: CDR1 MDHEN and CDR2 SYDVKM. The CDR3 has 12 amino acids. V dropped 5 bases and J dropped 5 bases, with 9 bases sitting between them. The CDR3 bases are TGTGCCAGCAGTCGTCTAGCGTATGGCTACACCTTC. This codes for CASSRLAYGYTF.

The CDR3 nucleotides read TGTGCCAGCAGTGCACTAGAGGAAGAGACCCAGTACTTC. It specifies CASSALEEETQYF. The chain has TRBV2 and TRBJ2-5, with D perhaps matching TRBD2 (5 bases). V gave up 4 bases and J gave up 3 bases, with 9 bases separating them. Germline V gene sequence: CDR1 SNHLY, CDR2 FYNNEI. The CDR3 has 13 amino acids.

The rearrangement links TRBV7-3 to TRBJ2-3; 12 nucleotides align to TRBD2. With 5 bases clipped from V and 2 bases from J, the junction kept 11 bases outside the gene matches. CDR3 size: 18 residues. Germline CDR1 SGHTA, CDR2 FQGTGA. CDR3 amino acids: CASSNTLAGGSLTDTQYF. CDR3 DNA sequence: TGTGCCAGCAGCAATACACTAGCGGGGGGTTCTCTCACAGATACGCAGTATTTT. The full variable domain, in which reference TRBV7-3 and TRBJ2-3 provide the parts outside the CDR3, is GAGVSQTPSNKVTEKGKYVELRCDPISGHTALYWYRQSLGQGPEFLIYFQGTGAADDSGLPNDRFFAVRPEGSVSTLKIQRTERGDSAVYLCASSNTLAGGSLTDTQYFGPGTRLTVL.

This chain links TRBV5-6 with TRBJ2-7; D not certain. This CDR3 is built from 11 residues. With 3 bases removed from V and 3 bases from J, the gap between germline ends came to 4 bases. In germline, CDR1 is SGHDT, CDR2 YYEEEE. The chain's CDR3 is CASSSGYEQYF. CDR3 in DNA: TGTGCCAGCAGCTCGGGCTACGAGCAGTACTTC.

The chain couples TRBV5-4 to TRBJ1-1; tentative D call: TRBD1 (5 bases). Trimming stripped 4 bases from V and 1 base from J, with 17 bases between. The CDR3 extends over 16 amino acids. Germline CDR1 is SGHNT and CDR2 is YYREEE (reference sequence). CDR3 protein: CASSPAPMGGNTEAFF. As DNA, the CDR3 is TGTGCCAGCAGCCCTGCGCCTATGGGGGGGAACACTGAAGCTTTCTTT. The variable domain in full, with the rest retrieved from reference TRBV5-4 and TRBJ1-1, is ETGVTQSPTHLIKTRGQQVTLRCSSQSGHNTVSWYQQALGQGPQFIFQYYREEENGRGNFPPRFSGLQFPNYSSELNVNALELDDSALYLCASSPAPMGGNTEAFFGQGTRLTVV.

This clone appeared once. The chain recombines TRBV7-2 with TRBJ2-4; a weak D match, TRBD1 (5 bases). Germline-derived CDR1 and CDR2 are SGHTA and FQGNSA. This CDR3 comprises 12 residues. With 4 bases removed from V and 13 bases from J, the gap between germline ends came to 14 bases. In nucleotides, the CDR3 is TGTGCCAGCAGCTCCACCGACAGAGTACAGTACTTC. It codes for CASSSTDRVQYF.

CDR3 region: CASSPGVSGQPQHF. CDR3 coding DNA: TGTGCCAGCAGCCCCGGGGTCTCAGGTCAGCCCCAGCATTTT. The rearrangement uses TRBV28 and TRBJ1-5; no definite D call. The V end was cut by 6 bases, the J end by 6 bases, with 15 bases between. This CDR3 comprises 14 residues. CDR1 MDHEN and CDR2 SYDVKM come from the germline V gene. The complete variable domain, with remaining parts taken from reference TRBV28 and TRBJ1-5, reads DVKVTQSSRYLVKRTGEKVFLECVQDMDHENMFWYRQDPGLGLRLIYFSYDVKMKEKGDIPEGYSVSREKKERFSLILESASTNQTSMYLCASSPGVSGQPQHFGDGTRLSIL.

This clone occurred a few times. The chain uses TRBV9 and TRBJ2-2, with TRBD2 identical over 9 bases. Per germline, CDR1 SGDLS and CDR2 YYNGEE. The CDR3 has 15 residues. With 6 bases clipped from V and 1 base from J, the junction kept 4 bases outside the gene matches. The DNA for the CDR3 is TGTGCCAGCAATCCGCGGGGGGGGAACACCGGGGAGCTGTTTTTT. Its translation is CASNPRGGNTGELFF.

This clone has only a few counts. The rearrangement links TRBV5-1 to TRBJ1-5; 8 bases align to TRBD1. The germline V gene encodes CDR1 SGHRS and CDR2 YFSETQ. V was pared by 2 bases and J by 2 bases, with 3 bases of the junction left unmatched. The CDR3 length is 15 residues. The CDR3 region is CASSLQGGGNQPQHF. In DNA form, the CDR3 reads TGCGCCAGCAGCTTACAGGGGGGGGGCAATCAGCCCCAGCATTTT. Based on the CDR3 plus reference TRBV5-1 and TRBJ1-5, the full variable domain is KAGVTQTPRYLIKTRGQQVTLSCSPISGHRSVSWYQQTPGQGLQFLFEYFSETQRNKGNFPGRFSGRQFSNSRSEMNVSTLELGDSALYLCASSLQGGGNQPQHFGDGTRLSIL.

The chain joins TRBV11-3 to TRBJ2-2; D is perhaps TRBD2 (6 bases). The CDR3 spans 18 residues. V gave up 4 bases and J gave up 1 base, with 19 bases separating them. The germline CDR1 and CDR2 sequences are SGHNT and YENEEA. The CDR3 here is CASSSRGWGKENTGELFF. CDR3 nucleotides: TGTGCCAGCAGCTCCCGGGGGTGGGGGAAGGAGAACACCGGGGAGCTGTTTTTT. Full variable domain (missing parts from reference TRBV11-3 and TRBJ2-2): EAGVVQSPRYKIIEKKQPVAFWCNPISGHNTLYWYLQNLGQGPELLIRYENEEAVDDSQLPKDRFSAERLKGVDSTLKIQPAELGDSAVYLCASSSRGWGKENTGELFFGEGSRLTVL.

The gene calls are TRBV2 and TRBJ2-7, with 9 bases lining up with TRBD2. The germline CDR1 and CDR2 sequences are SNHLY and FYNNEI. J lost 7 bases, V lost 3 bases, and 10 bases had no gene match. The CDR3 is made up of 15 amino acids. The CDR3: CASSDPSGVAGEQYF. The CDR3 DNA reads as TGTGCCAGCAGTGATCCTAGCGGGGTGGCTGGGGAGCAGTACTTC. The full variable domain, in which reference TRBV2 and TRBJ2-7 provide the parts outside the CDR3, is EPEVTQTPSHQVTQMGQEVILRCVPISNHLYFYWYRQILGQKVEFLVSFYNNEISEKSEIFDDQFSVERPDGSNFTLKIRSTKLEDSAMYFCASSDPSGVAGEQYFGPGTRLTVT.

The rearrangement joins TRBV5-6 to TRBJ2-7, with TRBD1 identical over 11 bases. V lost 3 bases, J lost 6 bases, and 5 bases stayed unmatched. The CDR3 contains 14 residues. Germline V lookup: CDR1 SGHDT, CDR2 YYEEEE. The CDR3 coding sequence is TGTGCCAGCAGCTCGGACAGGGGGCGAGGCGAGCAGTACTTC. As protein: CASSSDRGRGEQYF.

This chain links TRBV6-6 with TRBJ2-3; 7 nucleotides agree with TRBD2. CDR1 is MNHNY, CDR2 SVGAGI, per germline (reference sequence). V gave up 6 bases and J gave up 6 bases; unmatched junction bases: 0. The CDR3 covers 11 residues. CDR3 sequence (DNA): TGTGCCAGCAGGCGGGAGGATACGCAGTATTTT. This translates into CASRREDTQYF.

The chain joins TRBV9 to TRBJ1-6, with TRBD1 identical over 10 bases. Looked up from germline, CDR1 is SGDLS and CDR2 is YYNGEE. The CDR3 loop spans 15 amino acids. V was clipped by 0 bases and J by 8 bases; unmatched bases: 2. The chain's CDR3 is CASSVGTGGYSPLHF. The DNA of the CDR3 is TGTGCCAGCAGCGTAGGGACAGGGGGTTATTCACCCCTCCACTTT.

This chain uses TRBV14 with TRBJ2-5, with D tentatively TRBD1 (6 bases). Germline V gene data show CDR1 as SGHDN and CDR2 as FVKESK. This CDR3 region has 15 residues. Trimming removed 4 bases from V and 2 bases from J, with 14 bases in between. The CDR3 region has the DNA TGTGCCAGCAGCCGGTTCAGGGGCCCACAAGAGACCCAGTACTTC. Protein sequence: CASSRFRGPQETQYF.

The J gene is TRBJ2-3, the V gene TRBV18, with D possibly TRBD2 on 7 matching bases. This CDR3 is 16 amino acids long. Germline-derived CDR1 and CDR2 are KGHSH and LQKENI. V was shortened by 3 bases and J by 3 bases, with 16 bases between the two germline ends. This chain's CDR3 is CASSPRGAGYTDTQYF. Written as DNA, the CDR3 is TGTGCCAGCTCACCTCGGGGGGCCGGTTATACAGATACGCAGTATTTT.

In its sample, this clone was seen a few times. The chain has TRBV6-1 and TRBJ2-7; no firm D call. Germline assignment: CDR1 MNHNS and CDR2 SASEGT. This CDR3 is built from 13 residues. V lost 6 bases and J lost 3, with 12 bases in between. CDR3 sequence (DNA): TGTGCCAGCAGCGAAACTGACTTCTACGAGCAGTACTTC. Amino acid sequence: CASSETDFYEQYF.

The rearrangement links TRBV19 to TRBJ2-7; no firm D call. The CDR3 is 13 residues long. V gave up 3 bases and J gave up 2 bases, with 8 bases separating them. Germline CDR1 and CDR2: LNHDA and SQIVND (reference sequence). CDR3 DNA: TGTGCCAGTAGTATCGGTATTACCTACGAGCAGTACTTC. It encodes CASSIGITYEQYF.

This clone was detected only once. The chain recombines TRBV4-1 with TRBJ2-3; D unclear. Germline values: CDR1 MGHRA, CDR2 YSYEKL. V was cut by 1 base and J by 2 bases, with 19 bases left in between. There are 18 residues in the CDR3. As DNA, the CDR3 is TGCGCCAGCAGCCAAGTTCCCCTCTTAACGGTGCCCACAGATACGCAGTATTTT. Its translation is CASSQVPLLTVPTDTQYF.

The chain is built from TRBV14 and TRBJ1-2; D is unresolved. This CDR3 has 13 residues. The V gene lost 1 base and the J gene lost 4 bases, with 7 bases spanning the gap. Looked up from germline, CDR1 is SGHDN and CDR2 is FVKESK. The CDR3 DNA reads TGTGCCAGCAGCCAAGTTTCCGGCTATGGCTACACCTTC. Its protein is CASSQVSGYGYTF. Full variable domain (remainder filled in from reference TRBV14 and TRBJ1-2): EAGVTQFPSHSVIEKGQTVTLRCDPISGHDNLYWYRRVMGKEIKFLLHFVKESKQDESGMPNNRFLAERTGGTYSTLKVQPAELEDSGVYFCASSQVSGYGYTFGSGTRLTVV.

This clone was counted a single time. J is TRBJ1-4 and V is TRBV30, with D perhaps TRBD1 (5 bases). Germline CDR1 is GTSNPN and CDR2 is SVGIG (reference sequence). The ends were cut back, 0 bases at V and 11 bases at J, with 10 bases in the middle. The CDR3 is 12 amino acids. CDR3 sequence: CAWSVSGEKLFF. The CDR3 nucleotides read TGTGCCTGGAGTGTCTCGGGGGAGAAACTGTTTTTT.

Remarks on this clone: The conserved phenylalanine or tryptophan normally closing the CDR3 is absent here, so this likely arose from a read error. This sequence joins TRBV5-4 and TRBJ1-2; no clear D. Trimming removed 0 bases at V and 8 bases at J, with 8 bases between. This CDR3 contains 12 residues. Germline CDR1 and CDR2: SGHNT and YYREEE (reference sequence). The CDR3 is CASSLAGFGYTL. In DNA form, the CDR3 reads TGTGCCAGCAGCTTGGCGGGGTTCGGCTACACCCTC.

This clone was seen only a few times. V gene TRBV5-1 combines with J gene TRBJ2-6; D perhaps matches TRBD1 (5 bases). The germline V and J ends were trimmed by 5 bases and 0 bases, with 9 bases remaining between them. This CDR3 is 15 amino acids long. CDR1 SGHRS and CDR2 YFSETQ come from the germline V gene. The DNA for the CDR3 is TGCGCCAGCAGTCCAGGGAACTCTGGGGCCAACGTCCTGACTTTC. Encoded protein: CASSPGNSGANVLTF. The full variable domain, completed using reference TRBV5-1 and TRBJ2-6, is KAGVTQTPRYLIKTRGQQVTLSCSPISGHRSVSWYQQTPGQGLQFLFEYFSETQRNKGNFPGRFSGRQFSNSRSEMNVSTLELGDSALYLCASSPGNSGANVLTFGAGSRLTVL.

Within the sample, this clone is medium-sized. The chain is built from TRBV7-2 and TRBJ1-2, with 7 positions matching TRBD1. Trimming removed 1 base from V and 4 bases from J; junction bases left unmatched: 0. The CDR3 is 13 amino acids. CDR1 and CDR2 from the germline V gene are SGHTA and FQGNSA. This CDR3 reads CASSLGQGYGYTF. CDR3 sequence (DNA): TGTGCCAGCAGCTTAGGACAGGGCTATGGCTACACCTTC.